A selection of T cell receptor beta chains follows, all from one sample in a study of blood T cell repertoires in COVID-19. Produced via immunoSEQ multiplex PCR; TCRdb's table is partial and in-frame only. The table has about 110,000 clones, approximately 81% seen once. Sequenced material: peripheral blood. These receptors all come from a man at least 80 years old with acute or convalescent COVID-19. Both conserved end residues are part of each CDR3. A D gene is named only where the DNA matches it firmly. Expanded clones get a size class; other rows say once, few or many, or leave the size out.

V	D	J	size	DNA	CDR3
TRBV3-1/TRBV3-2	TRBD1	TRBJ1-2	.	TGTGCCAGCAGCCAAGATATGACAGGGTCTAACTATGGCTACACCTTC	CASSQDMTGSNYGYTF
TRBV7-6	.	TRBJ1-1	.	TGTGCCAGCAGCCCTAGCCTTTGGGTTGAAGCTTTCTTT	CASSPSLWVEAFF
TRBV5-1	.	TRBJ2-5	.	TGCGCCAGCAGCTCGCTGGGCGTCCAAGAGACCCAGTACTTC	CASSSLGVQETQYF
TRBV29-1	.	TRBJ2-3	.	TGCAGCGTTGAAGATTTTAGCGGCGGGACAGATACGCAGTATTTT	CSVEDFSGGTDTQYF
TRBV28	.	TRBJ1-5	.	TGTGCCAGCAGTTCCCAGGAAATTCAGCCCCAGCATTTT	CASSSQEIQPQHF
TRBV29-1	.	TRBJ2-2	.	TGCAGCGTTGAGCGATGGACCGGGGAGCTGTTTTTT	CSVERWTGELFF
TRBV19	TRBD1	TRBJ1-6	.	TGTGCCAGTACTGGGACAGGGGATAATTCACCCCTCCACTTT	CASTGTGDNSPLHF
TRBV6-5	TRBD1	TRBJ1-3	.	TGTGCCAGCAGCTTGACAGGGATCGGAAACACCATATATTTT	CASSLTGIGNTIYF
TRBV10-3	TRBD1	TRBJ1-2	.	TGTGCCATCAGCCCGGGACAGGGTGCCGGCTACACCTTC	CAISPGQGAGYTF
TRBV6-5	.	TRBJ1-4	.	TGTGCCAGCAGGGACAGAGGGCTAACTAATGAAAAACTGTTTTTT	CASRDRGLTNEKLFF
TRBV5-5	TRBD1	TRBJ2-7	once	TGTGCCAGCTTTCACAGGGGCGATTCCTACGAGCAGTACTTC	CASFHRGDSYEQYF
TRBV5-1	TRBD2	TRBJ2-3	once	TGCGCCAGCAGCTTGACTAGCGCTTACACAGATACGCAGTATTTT	CASSLTSAYTDTQYF
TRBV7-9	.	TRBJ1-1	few	TGTGCCAGCAGCGAACAGGTTAGGAACACTGAAGCTTTCTTT	CASSEQVRNTEAFF
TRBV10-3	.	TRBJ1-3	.	TGTGCCATCAGAGGGGCTTCTGGAAACACCATATATTTT	CAIRGASGNTIYF